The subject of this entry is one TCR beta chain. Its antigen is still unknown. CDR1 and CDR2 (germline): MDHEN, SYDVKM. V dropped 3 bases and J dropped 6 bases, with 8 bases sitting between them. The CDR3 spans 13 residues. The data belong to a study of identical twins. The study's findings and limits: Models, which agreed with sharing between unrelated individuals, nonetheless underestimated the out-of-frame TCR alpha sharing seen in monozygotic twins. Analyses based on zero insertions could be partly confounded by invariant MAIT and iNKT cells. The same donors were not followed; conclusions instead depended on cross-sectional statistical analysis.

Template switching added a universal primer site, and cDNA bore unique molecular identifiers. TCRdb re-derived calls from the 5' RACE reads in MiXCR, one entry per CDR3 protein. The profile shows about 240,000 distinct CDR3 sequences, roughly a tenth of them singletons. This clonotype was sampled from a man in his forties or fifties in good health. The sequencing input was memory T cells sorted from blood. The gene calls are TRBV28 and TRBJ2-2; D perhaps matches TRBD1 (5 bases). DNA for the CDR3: TGTGCCAGCAGTTTCATACAGGCCGGGGAGCTGTTTTTT. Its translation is CASSFIQAGELFF.